The entry below gives a single TCR beta chain sequence along with its context. The antigen this receptor binds is unknown. Germline is not matched at one junction end, which may reflect a read error. The High Capacity cDNA Reverse Transcription Kit was used to reverse transcribe all of the isolated RNA, meaning that expressed TCRB transcripts were what got sequenced. Deep immunoSEQ sequencing was performed on naive, central memory and regulatory T cell samples, with an average of roughly 3.6 million total reads per sample. After sorted cells were lysed in RLT buffer, RNA was extracted with DNase-treated RNeasy Micro or Mini kits, with the choice depending on cell number. To prevent cross-contamination, each cell subset was processed individually, whereas patient and healthy donor samples were processed jointly. TCRB sequences were amplified from cDNA with the immunoSEQ multiplex PCR, producing 87-bp fragments spanning the CDR3 region. The amplicons were sequenced using the Illumina HiSeq platform. The paper's processing steps were these. PCR bias was computationally corrected using synthetic template baselines, reads within Hamming distance 2 were collapsed, and singletons that could not be merged were discarded. Reads were aligned against IMGT so that V, D and J genes, CDR3 length and insertions or deletions at six rearrangement sites could be assigned. Within each subset, clonotype counts were normalized to sorted cell number, after which true diversity and Gini coefficients were computed with the tcR R package. The overlap coefficient, calculated on TCRB nucleotide sequences, was used to measure repertoire sharing. The table comes from immuneACCESS by way of TCRdb, which keeps in-frame sequences with V and J called. Part of the clones is missing from these tables; in studies checked, under half for an unresolved V gene and the rest for unknown reasons. V, J and clone size reflect that table, while D and trimming were determined from the DNA. In this sample the table shows about 390,000 clones, around 9.6% of which occur a single time. The ten most abundant clones make up 0.55% to 0.75% of the sample.

The data stem from a study of beta chain features in type 1 diabetes (dated by TCRdb to the late 2010s). Broadly, across the study: No differences in mean age, gender distribution, total cell number or subset yield were found between patients and healthy donors. A total of around 110,000,000 sorted cells were examined across all samples, and RNA yield correlated strongly with the number of cells per subset. Whereas all 30 or so donors provided naive and central memory subsets, regulatory and stem cell-like memory subsets were isolated from just 8 patients and roughly 8 healthy donors. The study compared TCRB repertoires of sorted circulating CD4+ T cell subsets between recently diagnosed type 1 diabetes patients and matched healthy donors.

Each donor gave one peripheral blood draw, averaging roughly 100 mL, which was collected into heparinised tubes. A BD FACSAria II and a panel including CD45RO, CCR7, CD25, CD127, CD95 and CD27 were used to sort naive, central memory, regulatory and stem cell-like memory CD4+ T cells. All sorted populations exceeded 95% purity. Right away, PBMCs were isolated by Lymphoprep density gradient centrifugation and were stained directly, with no culture step. So that batch effects would be minimized, each experiment stained and sorted samples in pairs, pairing one healthy donor with one patient. Points the paper makes about the study in general: Shorter templates might have been favored by PCR, but patient and control samples were amplified and corrected together, so both groups would have been affected equally by any skew. Patients with type 1 diabetes made fewer insertions and deleted more nucleotides at VDJ recombination sites, implying thymic rearrangement abnormalities. In all four CD4+ subsets, TCRB CDR3 length was moderately but significantly shorter in type 1 diabetes patients. Because cDNA was sequenced instead of genomic DNA, highly expressing activated cells could be over-represented, though the groups showed no difference in activation or CD3 levels. Because the HLA sub-analyses included only small numbers of individuals, any influence of HLA type on TCRB rearrangement was left unresolved. Naive, central memory and regulatory TCRB repertoires appeared to be more alike among patients than among healthy donors.

The origin of this receptor is a man under 40 with type 1 diabetes. The sample was central memory CD4+ T cells from blood.

The CDR3 protein is CASSLSSETEAFF. The DNA sequence is as follows: TGTGCTAGCAGCTTAAGTAGCGAGACTGAAGCTTTCTTT. Rearrangement joined TRBV7-7 to TRBJ1-1, with the D segment identity uncertain. The germline V gene encodes CDR1 SSHAT and CDR2 FNYEAQ (reference sequence). The CDR3 has 13 amino acids, counting the end cysteine and phenylalanine. Only CDR3 DNA remains: 39 bases, in frame from the first base.